Following are 20 T cell receptor beta chains from one sample sequenced in a study of T cells in Graves' hyperthyroidism and ophthalmopathy. The investigators amplified TCR beta CDR3 regions from RNA transcripts. HTBI primers were employed in a first-round RT-PCR of the TCR CDR3. TCRdb re-called the multiplex PCR reads through MiXCR, storing one row per CDR3 protein. This table has 300,000 to 400,000 distinct CDR3 sequences, roughly an eighth appearing once. What was sequenced was blood. Every receptor here comes from a woman under 30 with Graves' hyperthyroidism.

This sequence joins TRBV6-1 and TRBJ2-4, with TRBD1 as a possible D gene (5 bases). The CDR3 extends over 17 amino acids. The germline CDR1 and CDR2 sequences are MNHNS and SASEGT. Trimming shortened V by 5 bases and J by 0 bases, and 17 bases separated the two germline ends. This chain's CDR3 is CASSIRSGLLAKNIQYF. CDR3 DNA sequence: TGTGCCAGCAGTATCCGATCAGGGTTACTAGCCAAAAACATTCAGTACTTC.

At least ten counts were recorded for this clonotype. The J gene is TRBJ1-5, the V gene TRBV15; D is uncertain. Germline values: CDR1 LNHNV, CDR2 YYDKDF (reference sequence). The V and J ends lost 1 base and 4 bases respectively, with 20 bases between them. The CDR3 is 18 residues long. DNA of the CDR3: TGTGCCACCAGCAGAGGAGCTGGGTCGGCACTTATGAATCAGCCCCAGCATTTT. It yields the protein CATSRGAGSALMNQPQHF.

This clonotype has ten or more counts. The rearrangement links TRBV3-1 to TRBJ2-3; D is uncertain. CDR1 is LGHDT and CDR2 is YNNKEL in the germline V gene (reference sequence). The CDR3 consists of 13 residues. The V end was cut by 0 bases, the J end by 8 bases, with 9 bases between. As DNA, the CDR3 is TGTGCCAGCAGCCAAGATCGGAGCGTTACGCAGTATTTT. Its protein product is CASSQDRSVTQYF.

This clonotype was seen many times. The rearrangement links TRBV30 to TRBJ2-5; a possible D gene is TRBD2 (6 bases). Germline-derived CDR1 and CDR2 are GTSNPN and SVGIG (reference sequence). Trimming removed 1 base at V and 5 bases at J, with 14 bases between. This CDR3 is built from 14 residues. CDR3 DNA sequence: TGTGCCTGGAGTGAAATGGAGGGAAGCGAGACCCAGTACTTC. Translation: CAWSEMEGSETQYF.

This clonotype was detected a few times. V usage is TRBV24-1 and J usage is TRBJ2-1; no clear D gene. The CDR3 length is 11 residues. V lost 10 bases and J 9 bases, leaving 12 bases between the germline ends. Per germline, CDR1 KGHDR and CDR2 SFDVKD. The CDR3: CATLDGVEQFF. For the CDR3, the DNA is TGTGCCACTCTCGATGGGGTTGAGCAGTTCTTC.

This chain uses TRBV7-9 with TRBJ1-2, with TRBD1 identical over 8 bases. The CDR3 is 12 amino acids. V was pared by 7 bases and J by 7 bases, with 5 bases of the junction left unmatched. Germline CDR1 SEHNR, CDR2 FQNEAQ (reference sequence). CDR3 sequence reads: CASNQDRAGYTF. CDR3 in DNA: TGTGCCAGCAACCAGGACAGGGCTGGCTACACCTTC.

Worth noting for this clonotype: A much larger clone lies a single base off, so this may be a read error. This chain connects TRBV5-1 to TRBJ2-5, with D uncertain. The CDR3 totals 14 residues. V was trimmed by 1 base and J by 2 bases, leaving 9 bases between them. Per the germline V gene, CDR1 is SGHRS and CDR2 is YFSETQ. The CDR3 DNA reads TGCGCCAGCAGCTTGCTGGGCGAGCAAGAGACCCAGTACTTC. Encoded protein: CASSLLGEQETQYF. The whole variable domain, filled in from reference TRBV5-1 and TRBJ2-5, reads KAGVTQTPRYLIKTRGQQVTLSCSPISGHRSVSWYQQTPGQGLQFLFEYFSETQRNKGNFPGRFSGRQFSNSRSEMNVSTLELGDSALYLCASSLLGEQETQYFGPGTRLLVL.

As to this clonotype: The junction does not match germline at one end; this may be a read error. The chain has TRBV7-9 and TRBJ2-3; 11 bases are a match to TRBD1. Germline CDR1 SEHNR, CDR2 FQNEAQ (reference sequence). This CDR3 contains 16 residues. The CDR3 is CASSRIGTGGIDTQYF. CDR3 coding DNA: TGCGCCAGCAGCCGAATTGGGACAGGGGGTATAGATACGCAGTATTTT.

This clonotype was observed many times. The V call is TRBV4-2, the J call TRBJ2-5, with 10 bases aligning to TRBD2. Germline CDR1 LGHNA, CDR2 YNFKEQ. The CDR3 length is 18 residues. The V segment lost 0 bases and the J segment 4 bases; nucleotides outside the gene matches: 11. CDR3 in amino acids: CASSQDRTSGLAGETQYF. The CDR3 nucleotides read TGTGCCAGCAGCCAAGATCGGACTAGCGGTCTTGCGGGAGAGACCCAGTACTTC.

This clonotype was found a few times. This chain joins TRBV29-1 and TRBJ1-3; tentative D call: TRBD1 (5 bases). In germline, CDR1 is SQVTM, CDR2 ANQGSEA. The CDR3 is 18 amino acids. V was clipped by 1 base and J by 0 bases, with 19 bases between them. The DNA for the CDR3 is TGCAGCGTTGAAGTTTGGATGGGAGGGGCCGGCTCTGGAAACACCATATATTTT. As protein: CSVEVWMGGAGSGNTIYF.

This clonotype was observed a handful of times. The chain carries TRBV5-6 and TRBJ2-7; D may be TRBD1 or TRBD2 (5 bases each). This CDR3 region has 16 residues. Between the trimmed V and J ends, which lost 4 bases and 0 bases, there was a span of 17 bases. Germline CDR1 is SGHDT and CDR2 is YYEEEE. CDR3 in amino acids: CASSPGFGTHSYEQYF. CDR3 sequence (DNA): TGTGCCAGCAGCCCAGGGTTCGGGACGCACTCCTACGAGCAGTACTTC.

This clonotype was seen ten or more times. V usage is TRBV3-1 and J usage is TRBJ1-6; 10 bases map to TRBD1. With 4 bases clipped from V and 4 bases from J, the junction kept 7 bases outside the gene matches. The germline V gene encodes CDR1 LGHDT and CDR2 YNNKEL (reference sequence). This CDR3 is 17 amino acids long. In DNA, the CDR3 is TGTGCCAGCAGCCCACCCCGACAGGGGGCATATAATTCACCCCTCCACTTT. Its translation is CASSPPRQGAYNSPLHF.

As to this clonotype: Mismatch with germline at one junction end may stem from a read error. CDR3 nucleotides: TGCGCCAGCAGCCACTCCGGGACTAGCGGGAGCAATGAGCAGTTCTTC. Residues: CASSHSGTSGSNEQFF. This chain connects TRBV7-3 to TRBJ2-1; 14 nucleotides agree with TRBD2. The germline V gene has CDR1 SGHTA and CDR2 FQGTGA. This CDR3 has 16 residues.

This clonotype was counted ten times or more. V and J are TRBV7-2 and TRBJ2-1; 7 nucleotides match TRBD2. Germline V gives CDR1 SGHTA, CDR2 FQGNSA. The CDR3 has 13 residues. V lost 6 bases and J lost 5; bases outside the gene matches: 4. This chain's CDR3 is CASRGGVNNEQFF. The CDR3 bases are TGTGCCAGCAGGGGGGGGGTAAACAATGAGCAGTTCTTC. The full variable domain, completed using reference TRBV7-2 and TRBJ2-1, is GAGVSQSPSNKVTEKGKDVELRCDPISGHTALYWYRQSLGQGLEFLIYFQGNSAPDKSGLPSDRFSAERTGGSVSTLTIQRTQQEDSAVYLCASRGGVNNEQFFGPGTRLTVL.

V gene TRBV30 combines with J gene TRBJ2-7; 12 bases agree with TRBD2. The CDR3 loop spans 14 amino acids. With 2 bases clipped from V and 6 bases from J, the junction kept 5 bases outside the gene matches. The V gene's germline CDR1 is GTSNPN and CDR2 SVGIG (reference sequence). This chain's CDR3 is CAWSRGTSGSEQYF. The CDR3 nucleotides read TGTGCCTGGAGTCGGGGGACTAGCGGGTCCGAGCAGTACTTC.

There are many counts of this clonotype. V is TRBV28 and J is TRBJ2-1; no reliable D call. The CDR3 runs to 12 residues. Germline lookup yields CDR1 MDHEN and CDR2 SYDVKM. Between the trimmed V and J ends, which lost 9 bases and 4 bases, there was a span of 10 bases. CDR3 region: CASAPRYNEQFF. The DNA for the CDR3 is TGTGCCAGTGCCCCCCGATACAATGAGCAGTTCTTC. Filled out from reference TRBV28 and TRBJ2-1, the complete variable domain reads DVKVTQSSRYLVKRTGEKVFLECVQDMDHENMFWYRQDPGLGLRLIYFSYDVKMKEKGDIPEGYSVSREKKERFSLILESASTNQTSMYLCASAPRYNEQFFGPGTRLTVL.

At least ten counts were recorded for this clonotype. The chain joins TRBV2 to TRBJ1-2, with D hard to call. V was shortened by 4 bases and J by 14 bases, with 17 bases between the two germline ends. Germline CDR1 and CDR2: SNHLY and FYNNEI. The CDR3 consists of 12 residues. CDR3: CASSGMGRGETF. CDR3 nucleotide sequence: TGTGCCAGCAGTGGGATGGGCCGTGGGGAAACCTTC.

The CDR3 coding sequence is TGTGCCTGGGCTTATGGGGATATCGAGCAGTACTTC. Translated, it gives CAWAYGDIEQYF. The chain links TRBV30 to TRBJ2-7, with D uncertain. CDR3 length: 12 residues. Looked up from germline, CDR1 is GTSNPN and CDR2 is SVGIG (reference sequence). V lost 5 bases and J 6 bases, leaving 14 bases between the germline ends. The variable domain in full, completed from reference TRBV30 and TRBJ2-7, reads SQTIHQWPATLVQPVGSPLSLECTVEGTSNPNLYWYRQAAGRGLQLLFYSVGIGQISSEVPQNLSASRPQDRQFILSSKKLLLSDSGFYLCAWAYGDIEQYFGPGTRLTVT.

The chain carries TRBV30 and TRBJ1-5; no clear D. The V end was cut by 0 bases, the J end by 4 bases, with 16 bases between. The CDR3 is made up of 16 amino acids. The germline V gene has CDR1 GTSNPN and CDR2 SVGIG (reference sequence). The CDR3 bases are TGTGCCTGGAGTGTCGGAGACCCAGAACTAAATCAGCCCCAGCATTTT. Its translation is CAWSVGDPELNQPQHF.

The chain has TRBV7-8 and TRBJ2-7, with D perhaps matching TRBD1 (5 bases). Trimming took off 6 bases at V and 2 bases at J, with 8 bases between the two ends. The germline gives CDR1 SGHVS, CDR2 FQNEAQ. The CDR3 runs 12 residues. The CDR3 DNA reads TGTGCCAGCAGGTCGGACACCTACGAGCAGTACTTC. Protein sequence: CASRSDTYEQYF.